The 21 T cell receptor beta chains in this list originate from one sample, sequenced in a study of beta chain features in type 1 diabetes. Study-level findings and limits: Patients with Type 1 diabetes showed moderately but significantly shorter TCRB CDR3s in all four CD4+ subsets.

What was sequenced were expressed TCRB transcripts, since all of the isolated RNA had been reverse transcribed. The protocol was immunoSEQ multiplex PCR, while the TCRdb copy is restricted to in-frame clones and leaves out a portion. The sample holds 150,000 to 200,000 clones, more than 60% seen once. Their cognate antigens are unknown. Sequencing was performed on naive CD4+ T cells from blood. The receptors here all came from a man aged 25-45 years with type 1 diabetes.

The V call is TRBV30, the J call TRBJ1-6; 9 nucleotides agree with TRBD1. Looked up from germline, CDR1 is GTSNPN and CDR2 is SVGIG (reference sequence). J lost 8 bases, V lost 5 bases, and 7 bases had no gene match. This CDR3 spans 14 amino acids. CDR3 nucleotides: TGTGCCTGGGACCACGGACAGGGGCATTCACCCCTCCACTTT. It encodes CAWDHGQGHSPLHF.

The J gene is TRBJ1-2, the V gene TRBV7-2; D call uncertain. Looked up from germline, CDR1 is SGHTA and CDR2 is FQGNSA. The CDR3 totals 12 residues. V was trimmed by 4 bases and J by 6 bases, leaving 9 bases between them. The CDR3 DNA reads as TGTGCCAGCAGCTACCGGACGGATGGCTACACCTTC. Encoded protein: CASSYRTDGYTF.

The chain uses TRBV29-1 and TRBJ2-7, with D possibly being TRBD1 (5 bases). Germline V gene data show CDR1 as SQVTM and CDR2 as ANQGSEA. The CDR3 spans 13 residues. The V and J ends lost 5 bases and 6 bases respectively, with 17 bases between them. CDR3 amino acids: CSVFEVQGGEQYF. CDR3 DNA: TGCAGCGTTTTTGAGGTTCAGGGTGGCGAGCAGTACTTC.

This clone turned up a few times. V gene TRBV5-4 combines with J gene TRBJ2-7; 10 nucleotides line up with TRBD1. CDR1 is SGHNT, CDR2 YYREEE, per germline (reference sequence). The CDR3 extends over 16 amino acids. V shed 3 bases, J shed 2 bases, and the junction held 8 bases outside the gene matches. CDR3 bases: TGTGCCAGCAGCTATACCCGGGACAGGGGTCCCTACGAGCAGTACTTC. Translation gives CASSYTRDRGPYEQYF.

The chain couples TRBV30 to TRBJ2-5; 7 positions match TRBD1. The CDR3 extends over 15 amino acids. Looked up from germline, CDR1 is GTSNPN and CDR2 is SVGIG (reference sequence). Trimming at V came to 5 bases and at J to 1 base, leaving 10 bases not matched to a gene. The CDR3 DNA reads as TGTGCCTGGCGAGAAAGACAGGGTACCCAAGAGACCCAGTACTTC. This encodes CAWRERQGTQETQYF.

This chain uses TRBV9 with TRBJ1-2, with D unresolved. V was cut by 1 base and J by 4 bases, with 11 bases left in between. The V gene's germline CDR1 is SGDLS and CDR2 YYNGEE. CDR3 length equals 14 residues. CDR3 in amino acids: CASSVSPASYGYTF. DNA for the CDR3: TGTGCCAGCAGCGTATCACCGGCCTCCTATGGCTACACCTTC.

This clone was picked up one time. The V call is TRBV7-2, the J call TRBJ2-1, with D possibly matching TRBD2 (7 bases). V lost 5 bases, J lost 10 bases, and 24 bases lay in between. The CDR3 runs to 16 residues. The germline V gene has CDR1 SGHTA and CDR2 FQGNSA. The DNA for the CDR3 is TGTGCCAGCAGCCAGGGGAGCGGGGCCACTGTTTACGAGCAGTTCTTC. It specifies CASSQGSGATVYEQFF.

V is TRBV4-1 and J is TRBJ2-7; 7 nucleotides match TRBD1. CDR1 is MGHRA, CDR2 YSYEKL, per germline. The CDR3 consists of 16 residues. The junction had 12 bases not matched to a gene; V was cut back by 0 bases and J by 7 bases. This chain's CDR3 is CASSQDRDSGPREQYF. The DNA for the CDR3 is TGCGCCAGCAGCCAAGATCGGGACAGCGGTCCGAGGGAGCAGTACTTC.

The chain has TRBV5-6 and TRBJ2-1, with a possible D match to TRBD2 (5 bases). V was trimmed by 6 bases and J by 7 bases, leaving 14 bases between them. This CDR3 region has 13 residues. The germline V gene has CDR1 SGHDT and CDR2 YYEEEE. DNA for the CDR3: TGTGCCAGCACCTATATCGGGGTGAATGAGCAGTTCTTC. Its translation is CASTYIGVNEQFF.

This chain links TRBV29-1 with TRBJ1-1; D gene ambiguous. Germline V gives CDR1 SQVTM, CDR2 ANQGSEA. Trimming cost V 6 bases and J 3 bases, with 14 bases left between them. CDR3 length: 13 amino acids. CDR3 nucleotides: TGCAGCGTCTCCGGTACGTCGTACACTGAAGCTTTCTTT. This sequence encodes CSVSGTSYTEAFF.

The chain is built from TRBV4-2 and TRBJ2-7; tentatively, D is TRBD1 (5 bases). Germline-derived CDR1 and CDR2 are LGHNA and YNFKEQ. Trimming stripped 1 base from V and 2 bases from J, with 9 bases between. The CDR3 covers 14 residues. The CDR3 DNA reads TGTGCCAGCAGCCAAGCTCCAGGGACCTACGAGCAGTACTTC. Its translation: CASSQAPGTYEQYF.

This clone has a single count. The gene calls are TRBV11-2 and TRBJ1-1, with D possibly TRBD1 on 5 matching bases. Germline CDR1 is SGHAT and CDR2 is FQNNGV. The germline V and J ends were trimmed by 0 bases and 3 bases, with 5 bases remaining between them. The CDR3 sequence is 13 residues long. The CDR3 is CASSLDRDTEAFF. In nucleotides, the CDR3 is TGTGCCAGCAGCTTAGACAGGGACACTGAAGCTTTCTTT.

The V call is TRBV28, the J call TRBJ2-7; the match to TRBD1 covers 8 bases. Trimming cost V 6 bases and J 4 bases; bases outside gene matches: 11. The CDR3 is made up of 15 amino acids. Germline-derived CDR1 and CDR2 are MDHEN and SYDVKM. The CDR3 sequence is CASRETGEWGYEQYF. Written as DNA, the CDR3 is TGTGCCAGCAGGGAGACAGGGGAATGGGGTTACGAGCAGTACTTC.

The rearrangement joins TRBV29-1 to TRBJ2-1; 9 bases map to TRBD1. Germline CDR1 and CDR2: SQVTM and ANQGSEA. The CDR3 has 13 amino acids. V trimming: 4 bases; J trimming: 8 bases; junction bases outside the gene matches: 6. In nucleotides, the CDR3 is TGCAGCGTTGCCCAGACAGGGGGTGATGAGCAGTTCTTC. Its protein is CSVAQTGGDEQFF.

The chain couples TRBV28 to TRBJ1-6, with D possibly TRBD1 on 6 matching bases. V was pared by 3 bases and J by 6 bases, with 15 bases between. The CDR3 contains 16 residues. The germline V gene has CDR1 MDHEN and CDR2 SYDVKM. For the CDR3, the DNA is TGTGCCAGCAGTTTGTACAGGGAGATTCGTAATTCACCCCTCCACTTT. This translates into CASSLYREIRNSPLHF.

This chain connects TRBV29-1 to TRBJ1-1; D gene uncertain. CDR3 size: 13 residues. V lost 6 bases and J 1 base, leaving 12 bases between the germline ends. Germline CDR1 is SQVTM and CDR2 is ANQGSEA. The CDR3 DNA is TGCAGCGTGGGAACGGACGGGAACACTGAAGCTTTCTTT. This encodes CSVGTDGNTEAFF.

This clone has only a few counts. This chain links TRBV30 with TRBJ1-1; 8 bases align to TRBD1. Trimming cost V 5 bases and J 5 bases; bases outside gene matches: 7. This CDR3 comprises 13 residues. The germline V gene encodes CDR1 GTSNPN and CDR2 SVGIG (reference sequence). CDR3: CAWSGTGRTEAFF. The CDR3 DNA is TGTGCCTGGTCCGGGACAGGACGGACTGAAGCTTTCTTT.

This clone was counted once. This chain uses TRBV4-1 with TRBJ2-5; 7 bases map to TRBD1. The CDR3 loop spans 16 amino acids. The trim removed 1 base at V and 2 bases at J, leaving 7 bases unmatched. Per the germline V gene, CDR1 is MGHRA and CDR2 is YSYEKL. DNA of the CDR3: TGCGCCAGCAGCCAAGGAACTGGGACAGCGCAAGAGACCCAGTACTTC. Its protein is CASSQGTGTAQETQYF.

The chain has TRBV25-1 and TRBJ2-7, with a possible D match to TRBD1 (5 bases). V dropped 3 bases and J dropped 0 bases, with 12 bases sitting between them. Germline CDR1 reads MGHDK; CDR2 reads SYGVNS. CDR3 length: 15 amino acids. The CDR3, as DNA: TGTGCCAGCAGTGATTCAAGACAGCTCTCCTACGAGCAGTACTTC. Its translation is CASSDSRQLSYEQYF.

The chain couples TRBV29-1 to TRBJ2-1; D assignment may be TRBD1 or TRBD2 (6 bases each). The CDR3 is 15 residues long. V lost 1 base to trimming and J lost 2 bases, with 12 bases between them. Germline CDR1 and CDR2: SQVTM and ANQGSEA. The DNA for the CDR3 is TGCAGCGTTGAAGCCGGGGGACATACCTACAATGAGCAGTTCTTC. Encoded protein: CSVEAGGHTYNEQFF.

The V gene is TRBV9, the J gene TRBJ2-7, with D unresolved. This CDR3 spans 15 amino acids. Germline V gives CDR1 SGDLS, CDR2 YYNGEE. V was cut by 0 bases and J by 3 bases, with 13 bases left in between. The CDR3 protein is CASSVGAVLYYEQYF. The DNA for the CDR3 is TGTGCCAGCAGCGTAGGGGCAGTGTTGTACTACGAGCAGTACTTC.